These 10 T cell receptor beta chains came from one sample sequenced in a study of blood T cell repertoires in COVID-19. Data came from immunoSEQ multiplex PCR; TCRdb stores just in-frame clones and leaves some out. This table has some 220,000 clones, around 80% appearing once. Sequences were obtained from peripheral blood. The source is a man aged 50-59 years with active or convalescent COVID-19.

V usage is TRBV30 and J usage is TRBJ1-2, with 7 bases matching TRBD1. This CDR3 is built from 12 residues. V lost 3 bases, J lost 8 bases, and 6 bases stayed unmatched. Looked up from germline, CDR1 is GTSNPN and CDR2 is SVGIG (reference sequence). The CDR3 region has the DNA TGTGCCTGGAGCAAGGGGGCGGTAGGCTACACCTTC. Residues: CAWSKGAVGYTF.

The V and J genes are TRBV12-1 and TRBJ1-5; the DNA was not used to check the table's D call, TRBD1. TRBV12-1 is a documented pseudogene. This CDR3 has 14 amino acids. CDR3 in amino acids: CASRGTGLYQPQHF. Here the CDR3 DNA reads TGTGCCAGCAGGGGGACAGGGCTTTATCAGCCCCAGCATTTT.

This chain connects TRBV5-1 to TRBJ2-3, with D perhaps matching TRBD2 (7 bases). The CDR3 has 16 amino acids. Trimming cost V 0 bases and J 0 bases, with 11 bases left between them. Germline V gives CDR1 SGHRS, CDR2 YFSETQ. CDR3 DNA: TGCGCCAGCAGCTTGGAGGGGGGGCATAGCACAGATACGCAGTATTTT. Its protein product is CASSLEGGHSTDTQYF.

The CDR3: CASSVGRGWDEQFF. The CDR3 region has the DNA TGTGCCAGCAGCGTAGGTAGAGGTTGGGATGAGCAGTTCTTC. The rearrangement links TRBV9 to TRBJ2-1; D uncertain. This CDR3 has 14 residues. V was clipped by 0 bases and J by 8 bases, with 12 bases between them. Germline V gene sequence: CDR1 SGDLS, CDR2 YYNGEE.

The chain couples TRBV6-4 to TRBJ2-2, with D perhaps TRBD2 (6 bases). CDR1 is MRHNA, CDR2 SNTAGT, per germline. The CDR3 totals 13 residues. Trimming pared 7 bases from V and 5 bases from J, leaving 11 bases between. In DNA form, the CDR3 reads TGTGCCAGCACGCTAGCGAGGACCGGGGAGCTGTTTTTT. Its translation: CASTLARTGELFF.

V gene TRBV24-1 combines with J gene TRBJ2-5; tentatively, D is TRBD2 (6 bases). This CDR3 comprises 12 residues. Germline-derived CDR1 and CDR2 are KGHDR and SFDVKD. Between the trimmed V and J ends, which lost 4 bases and 4 bases, there was a span of 6 bases. The CDR3 loop reads CATSDGGETQYF. The CDR3 nucleotides read TGTGCCACCAGTGACGGGGGAGAGACCCAGTACTTC.

This chain's CDR3 is CASSLRWEDTQYF. The CDR3, as DNA: TGTGCCAGCAGCTTACGGTGGGAGGATACGCAGTATTTT. This chain connects TRBV7-9 to TRBJ2-3, with D possibly matching TRBD2 (5 bases). The CDR3 totals 13 residues. Germline CDR1 SEHNR, CDR2 FQNEAQ (reference sequence). V was cut by 2 bases and J by 6 bases, with 9 bases left in between.

The rearrangement links TRBV5-1 to TRBJ2-3; a possible D gene is TRBD2 (6 bases). Trimming cost V 3 bases and J 0 bases, with 8 bases left between them. Germline values: CDR1 SGHRS, CDR2 YFSETQ. This CDR3 is built from 14 residues. The CDR3, as DNA: TGCGCCAGCAGCTACGGGACTAGCACAGATACGCAGTATTTT. Translated, it gives CASSYGTSTDTQYF.

This chain connects TRBV19 to TRBJ1-3; weak D call: TRBD1 (6 bases). The length of the CDR3 is 17 residues. The V gene's germline CDR1 is LNHDA and CDR2 SQIVND (reference sequence). V shed 1 base and J shed 0 bases, with 13 bases lying between them. This CDR3 reads CASSIVRTVNSGNTIYF. The DNA for the CDR3 is TGTGCCAGTAGTATAGTCCGGACAGTCAACTCTGGAAACACCATATATTTT.

Concerning this clone itself: Distinct nucleotide sequences in the sample also encode this CDR3. This chain links TRBV19 with TRBJ1-1, with D unclear. Deletions cut 3 bases from V and 7 bases from J, with 9 bases between. The CDR3 contains 12 residues. Germline CDR1 LNHDA, CDR2 SQIVND (reference sequence). CDR3 DNA: TGTGCCAGTAGTATTGGCGGGAGTGAAGCTTTCTTT. Protein sequence: CASSIGGSEAFF.